These 13 T cell receptor beta chains were sequenced from one sample in a study of blood T cell repertoires in COVID-19. Profiled with immunoSEQ multiplex PCR; TCRdb holds only in-frame clones, not every one. In the table there are roughly 120,000 clones, about 83% of which are singletons. Sample: peripheral blood. The receptors derive from a human donor in a cohort sampled during active COVID-19.

The DNA for the CDR3 is TGCGCCAGCAGCTCTGTTGGTATTTATCTTCGGGACAGGAAGAACACTGAAGCTTTCTTT. The encoded protein is CASSSVGIYLRDRKNTEAFF. This sequence joins TRBV5-1 and TRBJ1-1; 8 nucleotides agree with TRBD1. Trimming at V came to 3 bases and at J to 1 base, leaving 20 bases not matched to a gene. The CDR3 is 20 residues long. Germline V gives CDR1 SGHRS, CDR2 YFSETQ. Full variable domain (missing parts from reference TRBV5-1 and TRBJ1-1): KAGVTQTPRYLIKTRGQQVTLSCSPISGHRSVSWYQQTPGQGLQFLFEYFSETQRNKGNFPGRFSGRQFSNSRSEMNVSTLELGDSALYLCASSSVGIYLRDRKNTEAFFGQGTRLTVV.

V and J are TRBV7-3 and TRBJ2-1; TRBD2 matches 7 bases. CDR3 length: 15 amino acids. Germline CDR1 and CDR2: SGHTA and FQGTGA. With 4 bases clipped from V and 1 base from J, the junction kept 4 bases outside the gene matches. CDR3 protein: CASSSGGGSYNEQFF. The CDR3 bases are TGTGCCAGCAGCTCCGGCGGGGGTTCCTACAATGAGCAGTTCTTC.

This sequence joins TRBV5-4 and TRBJ1-2; the D is unclear. CDR3 length equals 13 residues. The germline V gene has CDR1 SGHNT and CDR2 YYREEE (reference sequence). Trimming took off 0 bases at V and 2 bases at J, with 5 bases between the two ends. CDR3 DNA sequence: TGTGCCAGCAGCTTGGTACAAAACTATGGCTACACCTTC. It yields the protein CASSLVQNYGYTF. The variable domain in full, with the rest retrieved from reference TRBV5-4 and TRBJ1-2, is ETGVTQSPTHLIKTRGQQVTLRCSSQSGHNTVSWYQQALGQGPQFIFQYYREEENGRGNFPPRFSGLQFPNYSSELNVNALELDDSALYLCASSLVQNYGYTFGSGTRLTVV.

The rearrangement uses TRBV24-1 and TRBJ2-3, with D perhaps matching TRBD2 (5 bases). Germline lookup yields CDR1 KGHDR and CDR2 SFDVKD. There are 14 residues in the CDR3. The V end was cut by 4 bases, the J end by 9 bases, with 16 bases between. The CDR3 DNA reads TGTGCCACCAGTGAGGGTCTAGCAGGAGGCACGCAGTATTTT. Amino acids: CATSEGLAGGTQYF.

The rearrangement uses TRBV7-2 and TRBJ2-7, with 14 bases lining up with TRBD2. V shed 4 bases and J 5 bases; nucleotides not matched to a gene: 10. CDR1 is SGHTA and CDR2 is FQGNSA in the germline V gene. The CDR3 loop spans 17 amino acids. DNA for the CDR3: TGTGCCAGCAGCTCGACTAGCGGGAGGGCCTTAAGGGACGAGCAGTACTTC. Its translation is CASSSTSGRALRDEQYF.

The chain couples TRBV7-9 to TRBJ1-4, with D unclear. V lost 1 base and J 2 bases, leaving 8 bases between the germline ends. This CDR3 has 15 amino acids. From germline, CDR1 is SEHNR and CDR2 FQNEAQ (reference sequence). Here the CDR3 DNA reads TGTGCCAGCAGCTTAGTTGGTCGGACTAATGAAAAACTGTTTTTT. Protein sequence: CASSLVGRTNEKLFF.

The chain is built from TRBV6-5 and TRBJ2-7, with 9 nucleotides matching TRBD1. CDR1 is MNHEY, CDR2 SVGAGI, per germline. Unmatched junction bases numbered 8, after V lost 6 bases and J lost 5 bases. This CDR3 contains 14 residues. DNA for the CDR3: TGTGCCAGCAGACTCACCGGGACAGGGAACGAGCAGTACTTC. Its translation: CASRLTGTGNEQYF.

The rearrangement links TRBV6-5 to TRBJ2-3; 7 bases map to TRBD1. The CDR3 loop spans 13 amino acids. Germline V lookup: CDR1 MNHEY, CDR2 SVGAGI. V was pared by 0 bases and J by 14 bases, with 8 bases of the junction left unmatched. In nucleotides, the CDR3 is TGTGCCAGCAGTTACTCGATAGGGGGCGCGGGGTATTTT. This sequence encodes CASSYSIGGAGYF.

The chain is built from TRBV7-2 and TRBJ1-2, with D possibly matching TRBD1 (6 bases). Germline loops: CDR1 SGHTA, CDR2 FQGNSA. This CDR3 comprises 17 residues. V was shortened by 2 bases and J by 0 bases, with 16 bases between the two germline ends. CDR3: CASSLRGGPQANYGYTF. CDR3 in DNA: TGTGCCAGCAGCTTAAGAGGGGGACCCCAAGCTAACTATGGCTACACCTTC.

This clone was counted a single time. The J gene is TRBJ1-5, the V gene TRBV6-6, with 8 positions matching TRBD1. The J segment lost 7 bases and the V segment lost 6 bases, leaving 11 bases of the junction unmatched. The CDR3 is made up of 15 amino acids. The V gene's germline CDR1 is MNHNY and CDR2 SVGAGI (reference sequence). CDR3 nucleotides: TGTGCCAGCAGCAAAACGACACAGGGGGGACAGCCCCAGCATTTT. Translated: CASSKTTQGGQPQHF.

The chain is built from TRBV6-5 and TRBJ1-5, with 8 bases matching TRBD1. V was pared by 6 bases and J by 6 bases, with 10 bases of the junction left unmatched. The CDR3 has 15 residues. Germline V gives CDR1 MNHEY, CDR2 SVGAGI. In DNA form, the CDR3 reads TGTGCCAGCAGCCCCCGGACAGGGCTCTCTCAGCCCCAGCATTTT. This translates into CASSPRTGLSQPQHF.

The chain joins TRBV19 to TRBJ1-5, with 8 positions matching TRBD1. The V and J ends lost 3 bases and 7 bases, in that order; junction bases with no gene match: 11. The CDR3 is 16 amino acids. The V gene's germline CDR1 is LNHDA and CDR2 SQIVND (reference sequence). CDR3 DNA sequence: TGTGCCAGTAGTATTGGGGACAGGTTGACGTGGCAGCCCCAGCATTTT. This gives the protein CASSIGDRLTWQPQHF.

V usage is TRBV25-1 and J usage is TRBJ2-7; 9 positions match TRBD1. V was pared by 0 bases and J by 5 bases, with 5 bases of the junction left unmatched. This CDR3 comprises 15 residues. Looked up from germline, CDR1 is MGHDK and CDR2 is SYGVNS. The CDR3 sequence: CASSEYGTGSHEQYF. In DNA, the CDR3 is TGTGCCAGCAGTGAATACGGGACAGGGAGCCACGAGCAGTACTTC.